The rows below give T cell receptor beta chains drawn from one sample of a study of T cell repertoires in cytomegalovirus infection. Their target antigens are unknown. MiXCR, run by TCRdb on the reads, gives a single entry per CDR3 protein. Of around 71,000 distinct CDR3 sequences in the sample, 20% to 25% were seen once. This sample comprised CD8+ T cells from cultured PBMCs, obtained from culture after CMV antigen stimulation. Every receptor here comes from a human donor in good health (CMV status not recorded). Some clones in this sample may be carry-over from other donors' samples. Both conserved end residues are part of each CDR3. Fields, in order: V gene, D gene, clone size, J gene, CDR3 DNA, CDR3 protein. A D gene is named only where the DNA matches it firmly. Rows give clone size only sometimes, using once, few, many, or a class for an expanded clone.

v_call: TRBV6-6
d_call: TRBD1
clone_size: .
j_call: TRBJ2-7
cdr3_nt: TGTGCCAGGGACAGGGTTGCCTACGAGCAGTACTTC
cdr3_aa: CARDRVAYEQYF

v_call: TRBV29-1
d_call: .
clone_size: .
j_call: TRBJ2-3
cdr3_nt: TGCAGCGTTCCCCCCCGGGGGCGCCCAGATACGCAGTATTTT
cdr3_aa: CSVPPRGRPDTQYF

v_call: TRBV2
d_call: TRBD1
clone_size: few
j_call: TRBJ1-1
cdr3_nt: TGTGCCAGCAGTGGGGGACAGGGAAAGACTGAAGCTTTCTTT
cdr3_aa: CASSGGQGKTEAFF

v_call: TRBV12-3/TRBV12-4
d_call: .
clone_size: .
j_call: TRBJ2-7
cdr3_nt: TGTGCCAGCAGTTTGTGGAGGGGGCAAGGGGAGCAGTACTTC
cdr3_aa: CASSLWRGQGEQYF

v_call: TRBV7-3
d_call: .
clone_size: few
j_call: TRBJ2-2
cdr3_nt: TGTGCCAGCAGCCCCTCCTCAAGTCCAGCCCTACCCACCGGGGAGCTGTTTTTT
cdr3_aa: CASSPSSSPALPTGELFF

v_call: TRBV5-5
d_call: TRBD1
clone_size: few
j_call: TRBJ2-1
cdr3_nt: TGTGCCACGGTGACAGGGGTAGAGCAGTTCTTC
cdr3_aa: CATVTGVEQFF

v_call: TRBV5-6
d_call: .
clone_size: few
j_call: TRBJ2-2
cdr3_nt: TGTGCCAGCAGCTTGGACACCGGGGAGCTGTTTTTT
cdr3_aa: CASSLDTGELFF

v_call: TRBV7-2
d_call: .
clone_size: few
j_call: TRBJ1-4
cdr3_nt: TGTGCCAGCAGCCCTAACGGACTGGTGTTGGCTGAAAAACTGTTTTTT
cdr3_aa: CASSPNGLVLAEKLFF

v_call: TRBV4-3
d_call: .
clone_size: many
j_call: TRBJ2-7
cdr3_nt: TGCGCCAGCAGCCAAGGTCACGTCGGGGCCTCCGAGCAGTACTTC
cdr3_aa: CASSQGHVGASEQYF

v_call: TRBV12-3/TRBV12-4
d_call: .
clone_size: few
j_call: TRBJ1-2
cdr3_nt: TGTGCCACCCCAAGGACAGATTATAACTATGGCTACACCTTC
cdr3_aa: CATPRTDYNYGYTF

v_call: TRBV11-2
d_call: TRBD2
clone_size: .
j_call: TRBJ2-5
cdr3_nt: TGTGCCAGCAGATCATCATGGGGACTAAGCTCGGAGACCCAGTACTTC
cdr3_aa: CASRSSWGLSSETQYF

v_call: TRBV5-1
d_call: .
clone_size: .
j_call: TRBJ2-3
cdr3_nt: TGCGCCAGCAGCTTCCCGGAAGGTGCGCCTAGCACAGATACGCAGTATTTT
cdr3_aa: CASSFPEGAPSTDTQYF

v_call: TRBV7-9
d_call: .
clone_size: few
j_call: TRBJ2-3
cdr3_nt: TGTGCCACGGGAGATGGAAGGGCCCCCCCAGATACGCAGTATTTT
cdr3_aa: CATGDGRAPPDTQYF

v_call: TRBV12-3/TRBV12-4
d_call: .
clone_size: .
j_call: TRBJ1-1
cdr3_nt: TGTGCCAGCAGTTGGCCGGGGAACACTGAAGCTTTCTTT
cdr3_aa: CASSWPGNTEAFF

v_call: TRBV27
d_call: .
clone_size: few
j_call: TRBJ1-1
cdr3_nt: TGTGCCAGCAGTCCCTCAACCGGATGGATGAACACTGAAGCTTTCTTT
cdr3_aa: CASSPSTGWMNTEAFF

v_call: TRBV12-3/TRBV12-4
d_call: .
clone_size: .
j_call: TRBJ1-1
cdr3_nt: TGTGCCAGCAGTTTAAGTATAGGGAACACTTACATGAACACTGAAGCTTTCTTT
cdr3_aa: CASSLSIGNTYMNTEAFF

v_call: TRBV12-3/TRBV12-4
d_call: .
clone_size: many
j_call: TRBJ1-1
cdr3_nt: TGTGCCAGCAGTTTAGGCGGTTTGAACACTGAAGCTTTCTTT
cdr3_aa: CASSLGGLNTEAFF

v_call: TRBV7-2
d_call: .
clone_size: few
j_call: TRBJ1-1
cdr3_nt: TGTGCCAGCAGCTTATACGACAGTTTGAACACTGAAGCTTTCTTT
cdr3_aa: CASSLYDSLNTEAFF

v_call: TRBV7-7
d_call: TRBD1
clone_size: few
j_call: TRBJ2-7
cdr3_nt: TGTGCCAGCAGCTTAGAAGGGACAGGGGAGTACGAGCAGTACTTC
cdr3_aa: CASSLEGTGEYEQYF

v_call: TRBV27
d_call: TRBD1
clone_size: .
j_call: TRBJ1-1
cdr3_nt: TGTGCCAGCAGTTTAAGTGGGACAGGGAACACTGAAGCTTTCTTT
cdr3_aa: CASSLSGTGNTEAFF

v_call: TRBV13
d_call: .
clone_size: .
j_call: TRBJ2-1
cdr3_nt: TGTGCCAGCAGCCGTATTAACAATGAGCAGTTCTTC
cdr3_aa: CASSRINNEQFF

v_call: TRBV3-1
d_call: TRBD1
clone_size: few
j_call: TRBJ1-1
cdr3_nt: TGTGCCAGCAGCTTATCCGGGACAGGGCACACTGAAGCTTTCTTT
cdr3_aa: CASSLSGTGHTEAFF

v_call: TRBV4-1
d_call: .
clone_size: few
j_call: TRBJ2-7
cdr3_nt: TGCGCCAGCAGCCAAGTGCCTTTCGGGACATCTAGCTCCTACGAGCAGTACTTC
cdr3_aa: CASSQVPFGTSSSYEQYF

v_call: TRBV29-1
d_call: TRBD2
clone_size: few
j_call: TRBJ2-1
cdr3_nt: TGCAGCGTTGAAGGCCTAGCGGGGGCCTCTAGCTCCTACAATGAGCAGTTCTTC
cdr3_aa: CSVEGLAGASSSYNEQFF

v_call: TRBV4-1
d_call: .
clone_size: .
j_call: TRBJ2-5
cdr3_nt: TGCGCCAGCAGCCTTTACCGGGACCAAGAGACCCAGTACTTC
cdr3_aa: CASSLYRDQETQYF

v_call: TRBV30
d_call: .
clone_size: .
j_call: TRBJ1-6
cdr3_nt: TGTGCCTGGAGTGCCCCCGCCGGGACGGTCGTCTTTCCTAATTCACCCCTCCACTTT
cdr3_aa: CAWSAPAGTVVFPNSPLHF

v_call: TRBV7-9
d_call: .
clone_size: few
j_call: TRBJ1-2
cdr3_nt: TGTGCCAGCAGCTTTGAGAGGGGCGATGGCTACACCTTC
cdr3_aa: CASSFERGDGYTF

v_call: TRBV12-3/TRBV12-4
d_call: .
clone_size: .
j_call: TRBJ1-1
cdr3_nt: TGTGCCAGCAGTGCCACAGGGACGTACACTGAAGCTTTCTTT
cdr3_aa: CASSATGTYTEAFF

v_call: TRBV12-3/TRBV12-4
d_call: .
clone_size: few
j_call: TRBJ1-2
cdr3_nt: TGTGCCAGCAGTCTACATACCCCTACGTTCTACACCTTC
cdr3_aa: CASSLHTPTFYTF

v_call: TRBV30
d_call: .
clone_size: .
j_call: TRBJ1-1
cdr3_nt: TGTGCCTGGAGGGACAGCGGGAACACTGAAGCTTTCTTT
cdr3_aa: CAWRDSGNTEAFF

v_call: TRBV6-6
d_call: TRBD1
clone_size: .
j_call: TRBJ1-6
cdr3_nt: TGTGCCAGCACTCCGGACAGGCCTTATAATTCACCCCTCCACTTT
cdr3_aa: CASTPDRPYNSPLHF

v_call: TRBV6-2/TRBV6-3
d_call: .
clone_size: .
j_call: TRBJ2-5
cdr3_nt: TGTGCCCGCAGACCGAACCGGGAGACCCAGTACTTC
cdr3_aa: CARRPNRETQYF

v_call: TRBV6-1
d_call: TRBD1
clone_size: once
j_call: TRBJ1-5
cdr3_nt: TGTGCCAGCAGTACCGACAGGGGTAATCAGCCCCAGCATTTT
cdr3_aa: CASSTDRGNQPQHF

v_call: TRBV5-4
d_call: .
clone_size: once
j_call: TRBJ2-3
cdr3_nt: TGTGCCAGCAGCTTTTACGGCACAGATACGCAGTATTTT
cdr3_aa: CASSFYGTDTQYF

v_call: TRBV11-2
d_call: TRBD1
clone_size: few
j_call: TRBJ2-5
cdr3_nt: TGTGCCAGCAGCCAAGGGGTCGGGACAGGGGACTTGCAAGAGACCCAGTACTTC
cdr3_aa: CASSQGVGTGDLQETQYF

v_call: TRBV27
d_call: .
clone_size: few
j_call: TRBJ2-3
cdr3_nt: TGTGCCAGCAATCTGATGGGGCGGGGAAGGGGGGATACGCAGTATTTT
cdr3_aa: CASNLMGRGRGDTQYF

v_call: TRBV6-5
d_call: TRBD1
clone_size: few
j_call: TRBJ1-2
cdr3_nt: TGTGCCAGCAGCCTTACAGGGGCCCAACCCAACTATGGCTACACCTTC
cdr3_aa: CASSLTGAQPNYGYTF

v_call: TRBV6-2/TRBV6-3
d_call: TRBD2
clone_size: .
j_call: TRBJ2-3
cdr3_nt: TGTGCCAGCAGTTCGACTAGCGGGGGCCCAGATACGCAGTATTTT
cdr3_aa: CASSSTSGGPDTQYF

v_call: TRBV5-4
d_call: .
clone_size: .
j_call: TRBJ2-7
cdr3_nt: TGTGCCAGCAGCTTGGGCTTGTCCGAGCAGTACTTC
cdr3_aa: CASSLGLSEQYF

v_call: TRBV12-3/TRBV12-4
d_call: TRBD1
clone_size: .
j_call: TRBJ1-2
cdr3_nt: TGTGCCACCGAAGACAGGGTCAAGGGCTATGGCTACACCTTC
cdr3_aa: CATEDRVKGYGYTF

v_call: TRBV28
d_call: .
clone_size: .
j_call: TRBJ2-5
cdr3_nt: TGTGCCAGCACGGTTCCAGGGGGGGAGACCCAGTACTTC
cdr3_aa: CASTVPGGETQYF

v_call: TRBV2
d_call: .
clone_size: .
j_call: TRBJ1-5
cdr3_nt: TGTGCCAGCAGTGCAACCGAGGAGGAGGGTTATGATTTTAGCAATCAGCCCCAGCATTTT
cdr3_aa: CASSATEEEGYDFSNQPQHF

v_call: TRBV5-1
d_call: .
clone_size: many
j_call: TRBJ2-3
cdr3_nt: TGCGCCAGCAGCTTTGAGGGGGGTGGCACAGATACGCAGTATTTT
cdr3_aa: CASSFEGGGTDTQYF

v_call: TRBV7-9
d_call: .
clone_size: .
j_call: TRBJ2-5
cdr3_nt: TGTGCCAGCAGCCTACCCGTAGGGGGGGACCAAGAGACCCAGTACTTC
cdr3_aa: CASSLPVGGDQETQYF

v_call: TRBV27
d_call: .
clone_size: few
j_call: TRBJ1-5
cdr3_nt: TGTGCCAGCAGTTTAGGCGTACGCAATCAGCCCCAGCATTTT
cdr3_aa: CASSLGVRNQPQHF

v_call: TRBV20-1
d_call: TRBD1
clone_size: few
j_call: TRBJ2-7
cdr3_nt: TGCAGTGCGACGGGACAGGGGAACTACGAGCAGTACTTC
cdr3_aa: CSATGQGNYEQYF

v_call: TRBV10-3
d_call: TRBD1
clone_size: few
j_call: TRBJ2-7
cdr3_nt: TGTGCCACCGGGACAGTCTCCTACGAGCAGTACTTC
cdr3_aa: CATGTVSYEQYF

v_call: TRBV6-2/TRBV6-3
d_call: .
clone_size: .
j_call: TRBJ2-6
cdr3_nt: TGTGCCAGCAGTTACACGACATCTGGGGCCAACGTCCTGACTTTC
cdr3_aa: CASSYTTSGANVLTF

v_call: TRBV20-1
d_call: .
clone_size: many
j_call: TRBJ2-1
cdr3_nt: TGCAGTGCCCCCGGCCCCACCCAGGGGAGCTCCTACAATGAGCAGTTCTTC
cdr3_aa: CSAPGPTQGSSYNEQFF

v_call: TRBV5-6
d_call: TRBD1
clone_size: .
j_call: TRBJ1-1
cdr3_nt: TGTGCCAGCAGCCAGCAACAGGGGGCTAGGACTGAAGCTTTCTTT
cdr3_aa: CASSQQQGARTEAFF